The rows below give T cell receptor beta chains drawn from one sample of a study of shared clonotypes between healthy human individuals. Clones were read by immunoSEQ multiplex PCR, and TCRdb kept only the in-frame ones, dropping some. The repertoire consists of about a million clones, with about 72% occurring once and the leading ten covering 0.7% to 0.95%. Sequencing was performed on memory CD4+ T cells from PBMCs. Source of these receptors: a young man in good health. Some clones in this sample may be carry-over from other donors' samples. CDR3s include the opening cysteine and the closing phenylalanine or tryptophan. D genes are given only for firm matches. Size is stated for part of the rows, as once, few or many counts, or as a class when the clone is expanded.

d_gene	abundance	v_gene	j_gene	CDR3aa	CDR3nt
-	-	TRBV14	TRBJ1-2	CASSPNPNYGYTF	TGTGCCAGCAGCCCCAATCCAAACTATGGCTACACCTTC
-	-	TRBV30	TRBJ1-4	CAWRWGGSANEKLFF	TGTGCCTGGAGGTGGGGGGGTTCGGCTAATGAAAAACTGTTTTTT
-	-	TRBV27	TRBJ1-5	CASIGGRVSNQPQHF	TGTGCCAGCATAGGAGGAAGGGTCAGCAATCAGCCCCAGCATTTT
TRBD1	-	TRBV19	TRBJ2-7	CASSRGRTGAYEQYF	TGTGCCAGTAGTAGGGGAAGGACAGGGGCGTACGAGCAGTACTTC
-	-	TRBV28	TRBJ1-5	CASSLPRRNQPQHF	TGTGCCAGCAGTTTACCCAGGAGGAATCAGCCCCAGCATTTT
-	few	TRBV7-6	TRBJ1-4	CASSPGRPATNEKLFF	TGTGCCAGCAGCCCGGGACGGCCCGCAACTAATGAAAAACTGTTTTTT
TRBD2	-	TRBV6-1	TRBJ2-5	CASSVQPNTGGETQYF	TGTGCCAGCAGTGTTCAGCCCAACACGGGGGGAGAGACCCAGTACTTC
-	-	TRBV11-2	TRBJ2-7	CASSSLYPPRGSSYEQYF	TGTGCCAGCAGCTCCTTGTATCCCCCCAGGGGCTCTTCCTACGAGCAGTACTTC
-	-	TRBV9	TRBJ2-2	CASSGGSPANTGELFF	TGTGCCAGCAGCGGGGGGAGTCCCGCGAACACCGGGGAGCTGTTTTTT
-	-	TRBV2	TRBJ2-2	CASNGALSTGELFF	TGTGCCAGCAACGGGGCATTAAGCACCGGGGAGCTGTTTTTT
-	-	TRBV5-1	TRBJ2-3	CASSGGGMSTDTQYF	TGCGCCAGCAGTGGCGGAGGGATGAGCACAGATACGCAGTATTTT
TRBD2	few	TRBV7-6	TRBJ2-5	CASSPGLAGTQYF	TGTGCCAGCAGCCCGGGACTAGCGGGGACCCAGTACTTC
-	-	TRBV5-1	TRBJ2-3	CASSLTQEADTQYF	TGCGCCAGCAGCTTGACTCAGGAGGCAGATACGCAGTATTTT
-	-	TRBV11-2	TRBJ2-1	CASSLSMGTAYNEQFF	TGTGCCAGCAGCTTATCCATGGGCACGGCCTACAATGAGCAGTTCTTC
-	-	TRBV11-2	TRBJ1-1	CASSFSESEAFF	TGTGCCAGCAGCTTCTCGGAATCTGAAGCTTTCTTT
-	-	TRBV18	TRBJ1-3	CASSPIQDVLNTIYF	TGTGCCAGCTCACCAATTCAGGACGTGCTAAACACCATATATTTT
-	-	TRBV6-1	TRBJ1-2	CASSEAQGPGYTF	TGTGCCAGCAGTGAAGCTCAGGGGCCGGGCTACACCTTC
TRBD2	-	TRBV9	TRBJ2-5	CASSFTSGRETQYF	TGTGCCAGCAGCTTTACTAGCGGGAGGGAGACCCAGTACTTC
-	once	TRBV2	TRBJ2-5	CASTWGLTETQYF	TGTGCCAGCACTTGGGGCCTCACGGAGACCCAGTACTTC
-	-	TRBV7-2	TRBJ2-6	CASSARQVTGANVLTF	TGTGCCAGCAGCGCGCGACAGGTAACCGGGGCCAACGTCCTGACTTTC
-	few	TRBV19	TRBJ1-3	CASSRLDPGNTIYF	TGTGCCAGTAGTAGGCTTGATCCTGGAAACACCATATATTTT
TRBD2	-	TRBV9	TRBJ2-7	CASSPGLAGAYEQYF	TGTGCCAGCAGCCCAGGACTAGCGGGAGCCTACGAGCAGTACTTC
-	-	TRBV2	TRBJ1-1	CASSEMGGAEAFF	TGTGCCAGCAGTGAGATGGGGGGGGCTGAAGCTTTCTTT
-	few	TRBV9	TRBJ2-6	CASSGLLWANVLTF	TGTGCCAGCAGCGGGCTGCTCTGGGCCAACGTCCTGACTTTC
-	-	TRBV7-9	TRBJ2-1	CASSLFPGRGLYNEQFF	TGTGCCAGCAGCTTATTTCCGGGAAGGGGCCTCTACAATGAGCAGTTCTTC
-	many	TRBV5-8	TRBJ2-1	CASSLVGGHEQFF	TGTGCCAGCAGCTTGGTGGGGGGCCATGAGCAGTTCTTC
TRBD2	-	TRBV7-9	TRBJ2-3	CASSLGLAGSTDTQYF	TGTGCCAGCAGCCTGGGACTAGCGGGGTCCACAGATACGCAGTATTTT
TRBD1	-	TRBV5-1	TRBJ2-7	CASKSTGGLADEQYF	TGCGCCAGCAAATCGACAGGGGGTCTAGCTGATGAGCAGTACTTC
-	-	TRBV4-2	TRBJ2-6	CASSQDTGANVLTF	TGTGCCAGCAGCCAAGATACGGGGGCCAACGTCCTGACTTTC
TRBD1	-	TRBV30	TRBJ2-6	CAWSGQGNVLTF	TGTGCCTGGAGTGGACAGGGCAACGTCCTGACTTTC
-	-	TRBV18	TRBJ2-2	CASSPQIPAVIAGELFF	TGTGCCAGCTCACCACAAATTCCTGCGGTGATCGCCGGGGAGCTGTTTTTT
TRBD1	once	TRBV6-1	TRBJ2-3	CASSEGTGWTDTQYF	TGTGCCAGCAGTGAAGGGACAGGCTGGACAGATACGCAGTATTTT
-	-	TRBV19	TRBJ1-5	CASSRQRGNQPQHF	TGTGCCAGTAGTCGGCAAAGGGGCAATCAGCCCCAGCATTTT
-	-	TRBV7-9	TRBJ2-2	CAGSFSSITGELFF	TGTGCCGGCAGCTTTTCTAGCATCACCGGGGAGCTGTTTTTT
TRBD1	few	TRBV9	TRBJ2-3	CASSITGDPSTDTQYF	TGTGCCAGCAGTATCACAGGGGACCCGAGCACAGATACGCAGTATTTT
-	-	TRBV29-1	TRBJ2-3	CSVEGGRGDTQYF	TGCAGCGTTGAGGGTGGGCGCGGGGATACGCAGTATTTT
-	-	TRBV6-5	TRBJ1-1	CASSVGVGTEAFF	TGTGCCAGCAGTGTGGGGGTCGGCACTGAAGCTTTCTTT
-	-	TRBV29-1	TRBJ1-3	CSVEVLGNTIYF	TGCAGCGTGGAAGTTCTCGGAAACACCATATATTTT
-	-	TRBV6-1	TRBJ2-1	CASMRDIYNEQFF	TGTGCCAGCATGAGGGACATTTACAATGAGCAGTTCTTC
TRBD1	-	TRBV27	TRBJ1-1	CASRERTGSAFF	TGTGCCAGCAGGGAAAGGACAGGTTCAGCTTTCTTT
-	-	TRBV6-6	TRBJ1-1	CASSSQGSTEAFF	TGTGCCAGCAGCTCACAGGGAAGCACTGAAGCTTTCTTT
-	-	TRBV5-5	TRBJ2-4	CASSSVRGAKNIQYF	TGTGCCAGCAGCTCCGTGAGGGGGGCCAAAAACATTCAGTACTTC
-	-	TRBV6-1	TRBJ1-2	CASSEASAGNYGYTF	TGTGCCAGCAGTGAAGCTAGCGCTGGTAACTATGGCTACACCTTC
TRBD2	-	TRBV13	TRBJ2-1	CASSSSPGLVFYEQFF	TGTGCCAGCAGCTCTAGTCCGGGACTAGTATTCTATGAGCAGTTCTTC